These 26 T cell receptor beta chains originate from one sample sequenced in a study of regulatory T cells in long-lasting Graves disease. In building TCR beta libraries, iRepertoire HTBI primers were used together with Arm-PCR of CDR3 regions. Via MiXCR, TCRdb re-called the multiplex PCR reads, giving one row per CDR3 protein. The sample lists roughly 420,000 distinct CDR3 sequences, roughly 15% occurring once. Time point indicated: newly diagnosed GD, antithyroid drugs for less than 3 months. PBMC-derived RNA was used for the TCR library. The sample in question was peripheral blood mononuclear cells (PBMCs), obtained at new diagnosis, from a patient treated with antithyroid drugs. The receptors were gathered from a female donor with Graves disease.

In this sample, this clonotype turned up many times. DNA of the CDR3: TGTGCCAGCAGCTCAATCAGGGTAGCGGCACAAGAGACCCAGTACTTC. The encoded protein is CASSSIRVAAQETQYF. This chain uses TRBV27 with TRBJ2-5; a weak D match, TRBD2 (6 bases). V lost 6 bases and J lost 2, with 19 bases in between. The CDR3 extends over 16 amino acids. Germline CDR1 MNHEY, CDR2 SMNVEV (reference sequence).

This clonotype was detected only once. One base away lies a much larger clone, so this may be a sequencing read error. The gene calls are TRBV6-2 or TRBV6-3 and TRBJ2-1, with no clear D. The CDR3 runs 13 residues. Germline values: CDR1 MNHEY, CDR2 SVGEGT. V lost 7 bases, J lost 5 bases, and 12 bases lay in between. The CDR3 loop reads CASKRIWNNEQFF. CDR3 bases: TGTGCCAGCAAAAGGATCTGGAACAATGAGCAGTTCTTC.

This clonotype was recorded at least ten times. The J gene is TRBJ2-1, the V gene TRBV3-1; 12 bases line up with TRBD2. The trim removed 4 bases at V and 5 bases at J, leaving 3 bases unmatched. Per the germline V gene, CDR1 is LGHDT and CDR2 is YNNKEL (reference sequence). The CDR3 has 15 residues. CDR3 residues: CASSRGLAGNNEQFF. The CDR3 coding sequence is TGTGCCAGCAGCCGAGGACTAGCGGGGAACAATGAGCAGTTCTTC.

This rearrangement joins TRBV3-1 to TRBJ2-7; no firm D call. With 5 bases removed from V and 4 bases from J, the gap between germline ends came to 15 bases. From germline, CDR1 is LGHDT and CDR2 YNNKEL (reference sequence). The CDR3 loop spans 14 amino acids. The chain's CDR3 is CASSFSGYQYEQYF. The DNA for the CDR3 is TGTGCCAGCAGCTTTTCGGGTTACCAGTACGAGCAGTACTTC.

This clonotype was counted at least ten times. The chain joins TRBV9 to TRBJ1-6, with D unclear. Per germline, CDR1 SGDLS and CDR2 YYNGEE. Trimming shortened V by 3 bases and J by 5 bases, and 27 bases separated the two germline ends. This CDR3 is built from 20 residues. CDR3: CASSANGGPALWLNNSPLHF. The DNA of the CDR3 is TGTGCCAGCAGCGCCAACGGAGGGCCCGCTTTGTGGCTGAATAATTCACCCCTCCACTTT.

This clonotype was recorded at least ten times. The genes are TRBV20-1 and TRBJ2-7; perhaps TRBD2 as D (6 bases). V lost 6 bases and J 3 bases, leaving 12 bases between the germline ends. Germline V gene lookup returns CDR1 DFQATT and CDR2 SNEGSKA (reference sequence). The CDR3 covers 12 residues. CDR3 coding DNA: TGCAGTGCCCGCGGGACTGTCTACGAGCAGTACTTC. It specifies CSARGTVYEQYF.

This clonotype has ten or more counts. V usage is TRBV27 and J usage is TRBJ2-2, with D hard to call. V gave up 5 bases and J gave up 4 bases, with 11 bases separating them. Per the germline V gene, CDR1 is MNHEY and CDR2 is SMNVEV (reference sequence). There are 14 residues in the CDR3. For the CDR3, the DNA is TGTGCCAGCAGTCAAACCCCAGGCACCGGGGAGCTGTTTTTT. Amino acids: CASSQTPGTGELFF.

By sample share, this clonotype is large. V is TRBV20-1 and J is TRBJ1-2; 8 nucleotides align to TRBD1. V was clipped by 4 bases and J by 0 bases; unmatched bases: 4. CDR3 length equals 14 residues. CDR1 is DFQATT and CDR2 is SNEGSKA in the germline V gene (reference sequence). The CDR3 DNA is TGCAGTGCTAAGAGACAGGGGACTAACTATGGCTACACCTTC. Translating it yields CSAKRQGTNYGYTF.

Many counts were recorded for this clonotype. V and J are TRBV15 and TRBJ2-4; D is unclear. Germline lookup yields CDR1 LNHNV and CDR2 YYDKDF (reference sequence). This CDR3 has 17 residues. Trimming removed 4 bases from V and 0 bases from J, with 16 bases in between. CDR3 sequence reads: CATSKGSVEIAKNIQYF. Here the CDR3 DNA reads TGTGCCACCAGCAAGGGTTCAGTAGAAATAGCCAAAAACATTCAGTACTTC.

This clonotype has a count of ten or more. CDR3 in amino acids: CASSQGQADTQYF. CDR3 nucleotides: TGTGCCAGCAGCCAGGGTCAGGCAGATACGCAGTATTTT. This chain uses TRBV14 with TRBJ2-3, with D uncertain. Germline assignment: CDR1 SGHDN and CDR2 FVKESK. V lost 3 bases and J 4 bases, leaving 8 bases between the germline ends. The CDR3 consists of 13 residues. The entire variable domain, with the rest obtained from reference TRBV14 and TRBJ2-3, is as follows: EAGVTQFPSHSVIEKGQTVTLRCDPISGHDNLYWYRRVMGKEIKFLLHFVKESKQDESGMPNNRFLAERTGGTYSTLKVQPAELEDSGVYFCASSQGQADTQYFGPGTRLTVL.

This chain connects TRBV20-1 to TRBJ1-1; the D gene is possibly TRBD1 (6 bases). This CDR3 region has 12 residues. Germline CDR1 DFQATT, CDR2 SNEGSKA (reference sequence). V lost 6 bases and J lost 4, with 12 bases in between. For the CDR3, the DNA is TGCAGTGCGACGAGGGGGAGCACTGAAGCTTTCTTT. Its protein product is CSATRGSTEAFF.

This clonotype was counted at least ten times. The CDR3, as DNA: TGTGCCAGCAGCCCTGGGAGGTTCGGGGAGGAGCAGTACTTC. Translation: CASSPGRFGEEQYF. The chain recombines TRBV2 with TRBJ2-7; D is perhaps TRBD2 (6 bases). This CDR3 has 14 residues. The germline CDR1 and CDR2 sequences are SNHLY and FYNNEI. V was pared by 6 bases and J by 7 bases, with 19 bases between.

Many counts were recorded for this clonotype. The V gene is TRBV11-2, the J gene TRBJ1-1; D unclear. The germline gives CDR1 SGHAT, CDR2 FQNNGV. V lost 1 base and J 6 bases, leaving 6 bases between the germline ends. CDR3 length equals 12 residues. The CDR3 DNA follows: TGTGCCAGCAGCTTAGTTGCACCTGAAGCTTTCTTT. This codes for CASSLVAPEAFF.

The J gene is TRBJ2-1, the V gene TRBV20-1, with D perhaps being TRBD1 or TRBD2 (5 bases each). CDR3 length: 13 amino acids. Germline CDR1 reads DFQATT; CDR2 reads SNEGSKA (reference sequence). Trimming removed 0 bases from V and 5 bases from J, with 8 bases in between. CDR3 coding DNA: TGCAGTGCTAGAGATCGGGACCACAATGAGCAGTTCTTC. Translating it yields CSARDRDHNEQFF.

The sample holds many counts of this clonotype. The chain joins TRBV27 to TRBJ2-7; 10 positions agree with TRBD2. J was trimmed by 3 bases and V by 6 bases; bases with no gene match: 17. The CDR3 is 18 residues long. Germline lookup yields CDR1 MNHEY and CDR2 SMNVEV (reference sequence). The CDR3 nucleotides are TGTGCCAGCAGCTCATCCGCACCCCTAGCGGGAGAGTTCTACGAGCAGTACTTC. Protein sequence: CASSSSAPLAGEFYEQYF.

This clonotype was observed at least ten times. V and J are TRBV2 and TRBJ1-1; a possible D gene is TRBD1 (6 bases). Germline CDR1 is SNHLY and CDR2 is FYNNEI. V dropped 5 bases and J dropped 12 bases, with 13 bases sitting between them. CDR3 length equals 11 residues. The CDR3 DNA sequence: TGTGCCAGCAGTCCCGACAGGTTGACTTTCTTT. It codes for CASSPDRLTFF.

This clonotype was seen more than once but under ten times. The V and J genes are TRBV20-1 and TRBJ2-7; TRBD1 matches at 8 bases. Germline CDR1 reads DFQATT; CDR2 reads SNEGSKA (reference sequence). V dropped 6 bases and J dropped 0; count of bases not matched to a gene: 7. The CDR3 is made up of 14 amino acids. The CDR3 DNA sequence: TGCAGTGCCCCGACAGGGGCGAACTCCTACGAGCAGTACTTC. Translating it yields CSAPTGANSYEQYF.

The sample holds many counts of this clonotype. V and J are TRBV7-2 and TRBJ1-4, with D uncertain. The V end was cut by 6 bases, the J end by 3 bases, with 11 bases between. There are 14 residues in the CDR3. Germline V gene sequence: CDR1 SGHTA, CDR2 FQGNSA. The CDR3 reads CASRRGQANEKLFF. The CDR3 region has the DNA TGTGCCAGCAGACGCGGGCAGGCTAATGAAAAACTGTTTTTT.

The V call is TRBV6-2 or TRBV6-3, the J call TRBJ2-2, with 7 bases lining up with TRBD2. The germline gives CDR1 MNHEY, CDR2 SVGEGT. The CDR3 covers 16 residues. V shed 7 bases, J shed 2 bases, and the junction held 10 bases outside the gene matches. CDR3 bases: TGTGCCAGCACCCGCCGCGGGGGATTAAACACCGGGGAGCTGTTTTTT. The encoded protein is CASTRRGGLNTGELFF.

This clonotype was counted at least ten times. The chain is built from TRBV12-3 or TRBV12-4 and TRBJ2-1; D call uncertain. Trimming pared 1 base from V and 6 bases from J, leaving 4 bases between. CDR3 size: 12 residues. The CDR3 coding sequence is TGTGCCAGCAGTTTAGTTGCCAATGAGCAGTTCTTC. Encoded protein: CASSLVANEQFF.

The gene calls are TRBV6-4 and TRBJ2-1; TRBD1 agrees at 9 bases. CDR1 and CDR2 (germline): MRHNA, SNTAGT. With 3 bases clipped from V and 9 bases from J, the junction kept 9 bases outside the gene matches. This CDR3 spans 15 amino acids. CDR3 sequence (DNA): TGTGCCAGCAGTGAAAATGGACAGGGGAAGTTTGAGCAGTTCTTC. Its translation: CASSENGQGKFEQFF.

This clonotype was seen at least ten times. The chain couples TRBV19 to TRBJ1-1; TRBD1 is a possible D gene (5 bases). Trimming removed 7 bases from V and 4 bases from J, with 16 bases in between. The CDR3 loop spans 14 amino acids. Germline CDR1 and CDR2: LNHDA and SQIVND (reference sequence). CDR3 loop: CASTQGGVGTEAFF. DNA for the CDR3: TGTGCCAGTACCCAGGGAGGGGTCGGCACTGAAGCTTTCTTT.

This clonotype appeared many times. In DNA form, the CDR3 reads TGCGCCAGCAGTGGACAGGACCCGGGCGCCGGGGAGCTGTTTTTT. The encoded protein is CASSGQDPGAGELFF. The V gene is TRBV5-1, the J gene TRBJ2-2; 7 nucleotides agree with TRBD1. CDR3 size: 15 residues. V lost 5 bases, J lost 6 bases, and 10 bases stayed unmatched. CDR1 SGHRS and CDR2 YFSETQ come from the germline V gene.

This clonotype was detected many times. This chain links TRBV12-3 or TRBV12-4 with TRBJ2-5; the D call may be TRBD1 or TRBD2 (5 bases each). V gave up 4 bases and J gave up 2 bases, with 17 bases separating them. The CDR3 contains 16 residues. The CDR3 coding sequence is TGTGCCAGCAGTTATCTCCTCCAGGGCGGGCAAGAGACCCAGTACTTC. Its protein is CASSYLLQGGQETQYF.

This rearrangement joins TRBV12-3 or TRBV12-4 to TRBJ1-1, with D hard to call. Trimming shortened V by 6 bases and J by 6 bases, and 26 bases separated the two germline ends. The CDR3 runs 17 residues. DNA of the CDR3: TGTGCCAGCAGCTCCGCTGTCTCGGCAGGACGGAAGGCTGAAGCTTTCTTT. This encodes CASSSAVSAGRKAEAFF.

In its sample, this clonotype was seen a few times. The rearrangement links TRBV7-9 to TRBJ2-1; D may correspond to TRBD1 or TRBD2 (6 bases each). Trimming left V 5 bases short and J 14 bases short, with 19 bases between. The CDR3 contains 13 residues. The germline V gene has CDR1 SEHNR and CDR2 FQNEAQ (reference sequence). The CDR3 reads CASSPQEGRGEFF. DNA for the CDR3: TGTGCCAGCAGCCCCCAGGAGGGCAGGGGAGAGTTCTTC. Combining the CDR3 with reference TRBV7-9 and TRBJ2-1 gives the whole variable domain DTGVSQNPRHKITKRGQNVTFRCDPISEHNRLYWYRQTLGQGPEFLTYFQNEAQLEKSRLLSDRFSAERPKGSFSTLEIQRTEQGDSAMYLCASSPQEGRGEFFGPGTRLTVL.